This TCR beta chain appears in the sequencing data of a study of CD8 T cells in Susac syndrome. The V and J ends lost 9 bases and 3 bases respectively, with 14 bases between them. Germline V gives CDR1 SGHTA, CDR2 FQGNSA. The CDR3 has 13 residues. cDNA came from roughly 0.53 to 1 ug RNA primed by random hexamers. Each CDR3 protein is one row after TCRdb ran MiXCR on the immunoSEQ multiplex PCR reads. The sample lists more than 200,000 distinct CDR3 sequences; 90% to 95% were seen once. This clonotype was seen only once. The material sequenced was CD4+ T cells from PBMCs. The TCR was taken from a human donor with multiple sclerosis. The genes are TRBV7-2 and TRBJ1-2, with D possibly being TRBD1 (5 bases). The CDR3 loop reads CARSGREDYGYTF. The DNA of the CDR3 is TGTGCCAGATCAGGGAGGGAGGACTATGGCTACACCTTC. Full variable domain (remainder filled in from reference TRBV7-2 and TRBJ1-2): GAGVSQSPSNKVTEKGKDVELRCDPISGHTALYWYRQSLGQGLEFLIYFQGNSAPDKSGLPSDRFSAERTGGSVSTLTIQRTQQEDSAVYLCARSGREDYGYTFGSGTRLTVV.